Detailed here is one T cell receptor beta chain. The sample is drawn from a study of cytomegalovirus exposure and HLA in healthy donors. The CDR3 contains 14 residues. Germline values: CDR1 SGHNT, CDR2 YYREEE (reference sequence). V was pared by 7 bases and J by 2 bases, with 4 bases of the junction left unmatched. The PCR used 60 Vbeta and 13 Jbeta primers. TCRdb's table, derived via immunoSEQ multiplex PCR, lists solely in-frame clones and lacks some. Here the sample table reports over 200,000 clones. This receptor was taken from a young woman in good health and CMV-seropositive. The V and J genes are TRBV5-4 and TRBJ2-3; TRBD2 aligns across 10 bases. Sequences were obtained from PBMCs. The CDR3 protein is CASRSGGATDTQYF. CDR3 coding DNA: TGTGCCAGCCGGAGCGGGGGGGCCACAGATACGCAGTATTTT.